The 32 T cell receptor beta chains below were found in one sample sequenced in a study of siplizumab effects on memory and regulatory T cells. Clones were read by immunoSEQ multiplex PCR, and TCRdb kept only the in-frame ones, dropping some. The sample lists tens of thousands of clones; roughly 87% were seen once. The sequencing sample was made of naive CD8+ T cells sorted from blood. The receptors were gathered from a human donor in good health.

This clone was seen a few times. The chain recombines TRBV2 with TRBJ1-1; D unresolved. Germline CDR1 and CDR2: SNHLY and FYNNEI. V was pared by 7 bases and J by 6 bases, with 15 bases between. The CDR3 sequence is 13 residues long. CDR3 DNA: TGTGCCAGCACTGAGACGGGCGGGGCTGAAGCTTTCTTT. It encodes CASTETGGAEAFF.

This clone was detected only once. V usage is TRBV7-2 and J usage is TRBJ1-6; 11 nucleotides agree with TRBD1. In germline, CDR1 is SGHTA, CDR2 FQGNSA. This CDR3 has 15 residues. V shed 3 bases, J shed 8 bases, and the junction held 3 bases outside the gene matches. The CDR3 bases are TGTGCCAGCAGCTTCTGGACAGGGGGCGATTCACCCCTCCACTTT. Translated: CASSFWTGGDSPLHF.

Here the CDR3 reads CATSTDRGFYEQYF. In DNA, the CDR3 is TGTGCCACCAGCACGGACAGGGGGTTCTACGAGCAGTACTTC. The chain uses TRBV15 and TRBJ2-7, with 10 bases fitting TRBD1. The ends lost 4 bases at V and 3 bases at J; junction bases unmatched: 3. CDR3 length: 14 amino acids. Germline-derived CDR1 and CDR2 are LNHNV and YYDKDF (reference sequence).

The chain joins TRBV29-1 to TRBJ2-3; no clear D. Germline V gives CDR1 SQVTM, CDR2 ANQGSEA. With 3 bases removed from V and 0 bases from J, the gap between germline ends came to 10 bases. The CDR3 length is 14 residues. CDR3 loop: CSVDRTASTDTQYF. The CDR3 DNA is TGCAGCGTTGACCGCACAGCTAGCACAGATACGCAGTATTTT.

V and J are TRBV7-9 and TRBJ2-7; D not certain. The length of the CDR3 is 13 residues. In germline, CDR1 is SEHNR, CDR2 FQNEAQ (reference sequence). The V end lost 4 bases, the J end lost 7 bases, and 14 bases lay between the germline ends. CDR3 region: CASSWGNFMEQYF. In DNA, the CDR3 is TGTGCCAGCAGCTGGGGTAATTTTATGGAGCAGTACTTC.

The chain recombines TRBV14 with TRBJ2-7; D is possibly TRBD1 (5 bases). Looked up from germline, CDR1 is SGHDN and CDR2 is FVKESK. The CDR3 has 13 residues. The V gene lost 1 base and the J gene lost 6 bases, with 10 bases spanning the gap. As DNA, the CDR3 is TGTGCCAGCAGCCAAGTAGGGGTACTCGAGCAGTACTTC. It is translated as CASSQVGVLEQYF.

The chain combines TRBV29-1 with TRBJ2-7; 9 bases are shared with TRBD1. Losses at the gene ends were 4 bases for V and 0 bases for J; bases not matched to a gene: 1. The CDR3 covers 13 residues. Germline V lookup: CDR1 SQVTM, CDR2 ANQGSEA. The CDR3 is CSVVQGASYEQYF. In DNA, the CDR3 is TGCAGCGTTGTACAGGGGGCCTCCTACGAGCAGTACTTC.

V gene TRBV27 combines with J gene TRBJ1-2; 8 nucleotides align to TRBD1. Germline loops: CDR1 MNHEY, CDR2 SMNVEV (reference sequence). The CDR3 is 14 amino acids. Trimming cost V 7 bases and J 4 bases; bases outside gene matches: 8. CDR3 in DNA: TGTGCCAGCACCATAAGACAGGGGAGCTATGGCTACACCTTC. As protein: CASTIRQGSYGYTF.

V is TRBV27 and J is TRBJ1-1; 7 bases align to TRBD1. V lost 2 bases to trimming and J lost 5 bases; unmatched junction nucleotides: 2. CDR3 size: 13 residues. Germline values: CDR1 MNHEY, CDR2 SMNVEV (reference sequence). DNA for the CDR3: TGTGCCAGCAGTTTAGAACAGGGGACTGAAGCTTTCTTT. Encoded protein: CASSLEQGTEAFF.

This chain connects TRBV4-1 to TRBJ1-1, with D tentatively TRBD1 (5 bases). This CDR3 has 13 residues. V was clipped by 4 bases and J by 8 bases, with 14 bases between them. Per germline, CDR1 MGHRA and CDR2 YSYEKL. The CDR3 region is CASSPLTRGEAFF. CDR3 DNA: TGCGCCAGCAGCCCGCTTACGAGGGGAGAAGCTTTCTTT.

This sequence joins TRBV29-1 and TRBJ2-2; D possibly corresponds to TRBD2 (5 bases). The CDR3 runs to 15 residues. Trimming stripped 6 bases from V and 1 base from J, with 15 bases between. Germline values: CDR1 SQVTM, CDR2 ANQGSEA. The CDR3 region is CSVEVGEGNTGELFF. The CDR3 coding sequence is TGCAGCGTCGAGGTCGGGGAAGGGAACACCGGGGAGCTGTTTTTT.

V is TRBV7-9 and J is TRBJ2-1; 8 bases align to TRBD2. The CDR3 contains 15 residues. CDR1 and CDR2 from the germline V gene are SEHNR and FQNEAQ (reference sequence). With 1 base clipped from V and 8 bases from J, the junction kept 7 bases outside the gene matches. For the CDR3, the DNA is TGTGCCAGCAGCTTAGTAACTAGCGGCTCGTATGAGCAGTTCTTC. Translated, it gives CASSLVTSGSYEQFF.

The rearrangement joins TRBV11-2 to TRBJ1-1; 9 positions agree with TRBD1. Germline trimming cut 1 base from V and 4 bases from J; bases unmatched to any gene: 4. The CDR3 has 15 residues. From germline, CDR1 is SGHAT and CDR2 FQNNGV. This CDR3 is CASSLVSTGGTEAFF. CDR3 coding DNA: TGTGCCAGCAGCTTAGTGTCGACAGGGGGCACTGAAGCTTTCTTT.

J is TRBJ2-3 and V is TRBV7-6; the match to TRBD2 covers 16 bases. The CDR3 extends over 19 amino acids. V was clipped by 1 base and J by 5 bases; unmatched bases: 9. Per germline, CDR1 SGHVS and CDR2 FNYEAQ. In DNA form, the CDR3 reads TGTGCCAGCAGCTTAGGGCCAGGGACTAGCGGGAGGGCCGGAGATACGCAGTATTTT. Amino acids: CASSLGPGTSGRAGDTQYF.

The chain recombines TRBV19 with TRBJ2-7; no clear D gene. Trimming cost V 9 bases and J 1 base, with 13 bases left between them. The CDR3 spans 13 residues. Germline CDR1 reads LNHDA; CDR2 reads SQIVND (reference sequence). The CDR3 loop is CASSFGGSYEQYF. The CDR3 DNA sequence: TGTGCCAGCTCATTCGGTGGATCCTACGAGCAGTACTTC.

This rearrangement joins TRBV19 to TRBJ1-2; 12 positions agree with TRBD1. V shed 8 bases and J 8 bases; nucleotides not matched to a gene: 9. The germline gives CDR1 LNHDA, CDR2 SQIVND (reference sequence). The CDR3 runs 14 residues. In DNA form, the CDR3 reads TGTGCCAGTTCTATAACGGGACAGGGGGCGGGCTACACCTTC. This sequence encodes CASSITGQGAGYTF.

CDR3 in DNA: TGTGCCAGCAGCTTGGCCGACAGGGGGGATCAGCCCCAGCATTTT. Protein product: CASSLADRGDQPQHF. V is TRBV5-6 and J is TRBJ1-5, with TRBD1 matching 9 bases. Trimming removed 0 bases from V and 5 bases from J; junction bases left unmatched: 3. The CDR3 extends over 15 amino acids. Per germline, CDR1 SGHDT and CDR2 YYEEEE.

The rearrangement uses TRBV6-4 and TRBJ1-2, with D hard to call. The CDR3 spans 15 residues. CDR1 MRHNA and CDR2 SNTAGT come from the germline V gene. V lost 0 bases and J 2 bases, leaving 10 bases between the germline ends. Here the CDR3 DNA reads TGTGCCAGCAGTGACTCGTTCGGATTAAACTATGGCTACACCTTC. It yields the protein CASSDSFGLNYGYTF.

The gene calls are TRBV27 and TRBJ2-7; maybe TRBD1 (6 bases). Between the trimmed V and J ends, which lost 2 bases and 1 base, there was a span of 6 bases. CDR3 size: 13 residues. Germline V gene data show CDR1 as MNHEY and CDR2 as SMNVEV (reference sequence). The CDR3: CASSLGQSYEQYF. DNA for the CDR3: TGTGCCAGCAGTTTAGGACAGTCCTACGAGCAGTACTTC.

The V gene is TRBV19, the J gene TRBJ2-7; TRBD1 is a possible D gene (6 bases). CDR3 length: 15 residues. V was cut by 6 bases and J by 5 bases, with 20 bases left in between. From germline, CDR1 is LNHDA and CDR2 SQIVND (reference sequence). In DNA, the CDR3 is TGTGCCAGTAGCACTCTACTAGGGGGACGCGACGAGCAGTACTTC. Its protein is CASSTLLGGRDEQYF.

CDR3 nucleotides: TGTGCCAGCAGCTTGTTGGGGGGGTATGAGCAGTTCTTC. This encodes CASSLLGGYEQFF. This rearrangement joins TRBV5-8 to TRBJ2-1; 7 bases map to TRBD2. Germline CDR1 reads SGHTS; CDR2 reads YDEGEE. The CDR3 is made up of 13 amino acids. V trimming: 1 base; J trimming: 8 bases; junction bases outside the gene matches: 3. Filled out from reference TRBV5-8 and TRBJ2-1, the complete variable domain reads EAGVTQSPTHLIKTRGQQATLRCSPISGHTSVYWYQQALGLGLQFLLWYDEGEERNRGNFPPRFSGRQFPNYSSELNVNALELEDSALYLCASSLLGGYEQFFGPGTRLTVL.

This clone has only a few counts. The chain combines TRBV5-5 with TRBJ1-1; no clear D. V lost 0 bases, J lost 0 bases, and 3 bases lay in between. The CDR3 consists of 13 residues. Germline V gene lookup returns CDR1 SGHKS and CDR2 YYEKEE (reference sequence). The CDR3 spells CASSLGLNTEAFF. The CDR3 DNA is TGTGCCAGCAGCTTGGGGCTGAACACTGAAGCTTTCTTT.

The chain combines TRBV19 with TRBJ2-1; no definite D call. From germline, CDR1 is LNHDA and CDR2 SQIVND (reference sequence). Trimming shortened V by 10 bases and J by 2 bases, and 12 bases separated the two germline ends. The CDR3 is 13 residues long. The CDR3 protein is CATSRYTYNEQFF. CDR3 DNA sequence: TGTGCCACCTCCAGGTATACCTACAATGAGCAGTTCTTC.

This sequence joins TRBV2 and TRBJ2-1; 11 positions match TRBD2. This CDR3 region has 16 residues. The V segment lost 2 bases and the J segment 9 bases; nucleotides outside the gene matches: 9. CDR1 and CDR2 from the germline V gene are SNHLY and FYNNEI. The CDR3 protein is CASSERSSGRTTEQFF. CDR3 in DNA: TGTGCCAGCAGTGAAAGGTCTAGCGGGAGGACAACTGAGCAGTTCTTC. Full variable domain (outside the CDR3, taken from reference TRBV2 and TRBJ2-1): EPEVTQTPSHQVTQMGQEVILRCVPISNHLYFYWYRQILGQKVEFLVSFYNNEISEKSEIFDDQFSVERPDGSNFTLKIRSTKLEDSAMYFCASSERSSGRTTEQFFGPGTRLTVL.

The CDR3 sequence: CASSLRNVNTEAFF. The CDR3, as DNA: TGCGCCAGCAGCTTGCGGAATGTGAACACTGAAGCTTTCTTT. This chain joins TRBV5-1 and TRBJ1-1; D gene uncertain. The germline V gene has CDR1 SGHRS and CDR2 YFSETQ. CDR3 length: 14 residues. The V end was cut by 1 base, the J end by 0 bases, with 7 bases between. The full variable domain, with the rest looked up from reference TRBV5-1 and TRBJ1-1, is KAGVTQTPRYLIKTRGQQVTLSCSPISGHRSVSWYQQTPGQGLQFLFEYFSETQRNKGNFPGRFSGRQFSNSRSEMNVSTLELGDSALYLCASSLRNVNTEAFFGQGTRLTVV.

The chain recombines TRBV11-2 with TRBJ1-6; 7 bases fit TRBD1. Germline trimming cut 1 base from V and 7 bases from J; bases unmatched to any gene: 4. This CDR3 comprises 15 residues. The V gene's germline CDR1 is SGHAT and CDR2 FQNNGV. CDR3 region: CASSLGPGGNSPLHF. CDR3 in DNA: TGTGCCAGCAGCTTAGGGCCAGGGGGGAATTCACCCCTCCACTTT. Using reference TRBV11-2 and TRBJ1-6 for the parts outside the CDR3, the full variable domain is EAGVAQSPRYKIIEKRQSVAFWCNPISGHATLYWYQQILGQGPKLLIQFQNNGVVDDSQLPKDRFSAERLKGVDSTLKIQPAKLEDSAVYLCASSLGPGGNSPLHFGNGTRLTVT.

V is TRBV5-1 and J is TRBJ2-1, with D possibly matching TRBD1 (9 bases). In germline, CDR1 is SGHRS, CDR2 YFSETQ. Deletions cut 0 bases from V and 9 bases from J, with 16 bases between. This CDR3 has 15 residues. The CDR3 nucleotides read TGCGCCAGCAGCTTGGAAGGGACAGGGACTAGTGAGCAGTTCTTC. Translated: CASSLEGTGTSEQFF. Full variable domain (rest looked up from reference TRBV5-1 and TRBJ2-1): KAGVTQTPRYLIKTRGQQVTLSCSPISGHRSVSWYQQTPGQGLQFLFEYFSETQRNKGNFPGRFSGRQFSNSRSEMNVSTLELGDSALYLCASSLEGTGTSEQFFGPGTRLTVL.

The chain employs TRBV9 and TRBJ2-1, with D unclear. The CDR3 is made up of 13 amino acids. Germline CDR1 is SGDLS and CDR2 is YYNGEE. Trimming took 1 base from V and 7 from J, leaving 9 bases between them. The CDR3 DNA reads TGTGCCAGCAGCGTACCCCTCGGTAATGAGCAGTTCTTC. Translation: CASSVPLGNEQFF.

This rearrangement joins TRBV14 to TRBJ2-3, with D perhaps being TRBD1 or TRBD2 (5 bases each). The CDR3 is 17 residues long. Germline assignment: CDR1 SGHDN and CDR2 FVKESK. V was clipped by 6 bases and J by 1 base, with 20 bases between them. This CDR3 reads CASSYHPLRGGTDTQYF. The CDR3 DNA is TGTGCCAGCAGTTACCACCCCCTCCGGGGCGGCACAGATACGCAGTATTTT.

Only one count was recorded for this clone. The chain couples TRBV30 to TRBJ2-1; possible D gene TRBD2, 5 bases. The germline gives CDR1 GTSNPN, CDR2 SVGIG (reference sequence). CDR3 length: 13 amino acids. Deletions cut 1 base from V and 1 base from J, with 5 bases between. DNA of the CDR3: TGTGCCTGGAGTGGACTATCCTACAATGAGCAGTTCTTC. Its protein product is CAWSGLSYNEQFF.

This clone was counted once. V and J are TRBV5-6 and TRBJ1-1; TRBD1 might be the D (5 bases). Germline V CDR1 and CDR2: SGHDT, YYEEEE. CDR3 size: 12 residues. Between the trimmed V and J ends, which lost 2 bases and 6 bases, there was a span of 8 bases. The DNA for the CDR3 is TGTGCCAGCAGCTTCCGGGGCGCTGAAGCTTTCTTT. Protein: CASSFRGAEAFF.

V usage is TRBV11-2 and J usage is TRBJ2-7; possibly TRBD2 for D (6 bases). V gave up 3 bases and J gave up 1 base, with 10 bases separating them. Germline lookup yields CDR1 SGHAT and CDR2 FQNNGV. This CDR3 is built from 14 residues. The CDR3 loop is CASSFFGTSYEQYF. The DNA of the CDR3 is TGTGCCAGCAGCTTTTTTGGGACTTCCTACGAGCAGTACTTC.